These 14 T cell receptor beta chains were all obtained from the same sample, sequenced in a study of blood T cell repertoires in COVID-19. Profiled with immunoSEQ multiplex PCR; TCRdb holds only in-frame clones, not every one. Here the sample spans approximately 160,000 clones, roughly 87% being singletons. The sequenced material came from PBMCs or T cells enriched from blood (not recorded which). The receptors were sampled from a woman in her forties or fifties who had recovered from COVID-19.

This chain connects TRBV6-5 to TRBJ2-1; tentative D call: TRBD1 (6 bases). The CDR3 runs to 12 residues. Germline assignment: CDR1 MNHEY and CDR2 SVGAGI. V gave up 4 bases and J gave up 8 bases, with 9 bases separating them. The CDR3, as DNA: TGTGCCAGCAGTTCTCAGGGGTATGAGCAGTTCTTC. It is translated as CASSSQGYEQFF.

The gene calls are TRBV7-2 and TRBJ2-4; 9 positions match TRBD1. The CDR3 length is 15 residues. Trimming removed 4 bases from V and 4 bases from J; junction bases left unmatched: 5. The germline V gene has CDR1 SGHTA and CDR2 FQGNSA. CDR3 in amino acids: CASSSTGTGKNIQYF. The CDR3 DNA reads TGTGCCAGCAGCTCCACGGGGACAGGGAAAAACATTCAGTACTTC. Looking up the rest from reference TRBV7-2 and TRBJ2-4 gives the full variable domain: GAGVSQSPSNKVTEKGKDVELRCDPISGHTALYWYRQSLGQGLEFLIYFQGNSAPDKSGLPSDRFSAERTGGSVSTLTIQRTQQEDSAVYLCASSSTGTGKNIQYFGAGTRLSVL.

The gene calls are TRBV10-2 and TRBJ2-1; D is perhaps TRBD2 (5 bases). Germline CDR1 reads WSHSY; CDR2 reads SAAADI. V was shortened by 7 bases and J by 3 bases, with 10 bases between the two germline ends. The CDR3 covers 13 residues. CDR3 amino acids: CASKEERYNEQFF. The CDR3 nucleotides read TGCGCCAGCAAGGAGGAGCGCTACAATGAGCAGTTCTTC.

The chain joins TRBV27 to TRBJ2-7; 13 bases align to TRBD2. Trimming took 2 bases from V and 7 from J; bases not matched to a gene: 8. This CDR3 has 16 residues. The germline CDR1 and CDR2 sequences are MNHEY and SMNVEV (reference sequence). CDR3 loop: CASSLKVGLAGREQYF. The CDR3 DNA is TGTGCCAGCAGTTTAAAGGTGGGACTAGCGGGACGGGAGCAGTACTTC.

The gene calls are TRBV4-2 and TRBJ2-1, with 14 nucleotides matching TRBD2. Germline V gives CDR1 LGHNA, CDR2 YNFKEQ. The trim removed 4 bases at V and 0 bases at J, leaving 20 bases unmatched. The CDR3 loop spans 23 amino acids. The CDR3 here is CASSRRQGTPGLAGERSYNEQFF. The DNA of the CDR3 is TGTGCCAGCAGCCGGAGGCAGGGAACACCGGGACTAGCGGGAGAACGCTCCTACAATGAGCAGTTCTTC.

CDR3 sequence reads: CASNMASGSYEQYF. CDR3 nucleotides: TGTGCCAGCAATATGGCTAGCGGGAGTTACGAGCAGTACTTC. The V and J genes are TRBV6-6 and TRBJ2-7, with 10 bases matching TRBD2. The CDR3 consists of 14 residues. Germline assignment: CDR1 MNHNY and CDR2 SVGAGI (reference sequence). Trimming removed 7 bases from V and 4 bases from J; junction bases left unmatched: 7.

CDR3 loop: CASRDGQTTNEKLFF. The CDR3 nucleotides are TGTGCCAGTAGAGATGGACAGACAACTAATGAAAAACTGTTTTTT. The chain uses TRBV19 and TRBJ1-4; the D gene is possibly TRBD1 (6 bases). V dropped 6 bases and J dropped 0 bases, with 11 bases sitting between them. The CDR3 runs to 15 residues. CDR1 and CDR2 (germline): LNHDA, SQIVND (reference sequence). The entire variable domain, with the rest obtained from reference TRBV19 and TRBJ1-4, is as follows: DGGITQSPKYLFRKEGQNVTLSCEQNLNHDAMYWYRQDPGQGLRLIYYSQIVNDFQKGDIAEGYSVSREKKESFPLTVTSAQKNPTAFYLCASRDGQTTNEKLFFGSGTQLSVL.

This chain links TRBV5-4 with TRBJ1-4, with 10 nucleotides matching TRBD1. V lost 4 bases to trimming and J lost 8 bases; unmatched junction nucleotides: 2. Germline CDR1 SGHNT, CDR2 YYREEE (reference sequence). This CDR3 spans 13 amino acids. The chain's CDR3 is CASSQGQGEKLFF. DNA for the CDR3: TGTGCCAGCAGCCAGGGACAGGGGGAAAAACTGTTTTTT.

This chain joins TRBV5-6 and TRBJ1-3; 7 bases are shared with TRBD1. The CDR3 loop spans 14 amino acids. Per germline, CDR1 SGHDT and CDR2 YYEEEE. Trimming removed 4 bases from V and 3 bases from J; junction bases left unmatched: 4. The CDR3 loop reads CASSGRQGGNTIYF. In DNA, the CDR3 is TGTGCCAGCAGCGGGAGACAGGGTGGAAACACCATATATTTT.

CDR3 sequence reads: CASSVVPSGRTDTQYF. DNA for the CDR3: TGTGCCAGCAGCGTAGTCCCTAGCGGGAGAACAGATACGCAGTATTTT. The chain joins TRBV9 to TRBJ2-3; TRBD2 matches 10 bases. The CDR3 consists of 16 residues. Germline-derived CDR1 and CDR2 are SGDLS and YYNGEE. V shed 0 bases and J 3 bases; nucleotides not matched to a gene: 4. Full variable domain (remainder filled in from reference TRBV9 and TRBJ2-3): DSGVTQTPKHLITATGQRVTLRCSPRSGDLSVYWYQQSLDQGLQFLIQYYNGEERAKGNILERFSAQQFPDLHSELNLSSLELGDSALYFCASSVVPSGRTDTQYFGPGTRLTVL.

This rearrangement joins TRBV9 to TRBJ1-3, with 7 nucleotides matching TRBD1. Germline CDR1 is SGDLS and CDR2 is YYNGEE. Trimming took 2 bases from V and 3 from J; bases not matched to a gene: 8. CDR3 length equals 16 residues. The CDR3 nucleotides are TGTGCCAGCAGCGTGACTCAGGGGGGCGGTGGAAACACCATATATTTT. Translating gives CASSVTQGGGGNTIYF.

The CDR3 here is CASSLGQGAITEAFF. The CDR3 bases are TGTGCCAGCAGTCTCGGACAGGGGGCGATAACTGAAGCTTTCTTT. The chain has TRBV6-5 and TRBJ1-1; 11 nucleotides match TRBD1. The CDR3 runs 15 residues. In germline, CDR1 is MNHEY, CDR2 SVGAGI. After removal of 5 bases from V and 5 bases from J, the junction contained 7 bases not matched to a gene.

This clone was seen a single time. CDR3 in DNA: TGTGCCAGTAGTACCCCTGACAGGTACCAAGAGACCCAGTACTTC. Protein product: CASSTPDRYQETQYF. This chain joins TRBV19 and TRBJ2-5; D might be TRBD1 (6 bases). Trimming took 4 bases from V and 0 from J, leaving 12 bases between them. The CDR3 spans 15 residues. Germline lookup yields CDR1 LNHDA and CDR2 SQIVND (reference sequence).

The J gene is TRBJ1-1, the V gene TRBV12-5, with TRBD1 matching over 9 bases. The CDR3 consists of 21 residues. In germline, CDR1 is LGHNT, CDR2 FRNRAP. V dropped 4 bases and J dropped 1; count of bases not matched to a gene: 22. The chain's CDR3 is CASGSNRGRVLDSRTNTEAFF. The CDR3 DNA reads TGTGCTAGTGGTTCAAACAGGGGGCGCGTTTTGGACTCTAGAACGAACACTGAAGCTTTCTTT.